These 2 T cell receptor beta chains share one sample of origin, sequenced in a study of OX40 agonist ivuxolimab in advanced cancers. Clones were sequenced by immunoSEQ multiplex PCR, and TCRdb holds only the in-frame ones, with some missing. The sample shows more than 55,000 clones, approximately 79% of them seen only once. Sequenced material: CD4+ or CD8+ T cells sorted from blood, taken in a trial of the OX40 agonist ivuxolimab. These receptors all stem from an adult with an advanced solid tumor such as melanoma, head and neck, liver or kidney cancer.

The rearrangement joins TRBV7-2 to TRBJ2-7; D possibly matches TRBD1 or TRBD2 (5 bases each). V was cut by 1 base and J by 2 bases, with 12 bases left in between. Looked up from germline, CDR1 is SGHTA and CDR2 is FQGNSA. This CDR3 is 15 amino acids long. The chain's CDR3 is CASSLERGTAYEQYF. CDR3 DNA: TGTGCCAGCAGCTTAGAGAGGGGAACAGCCTACGAGCAGTACTTC.

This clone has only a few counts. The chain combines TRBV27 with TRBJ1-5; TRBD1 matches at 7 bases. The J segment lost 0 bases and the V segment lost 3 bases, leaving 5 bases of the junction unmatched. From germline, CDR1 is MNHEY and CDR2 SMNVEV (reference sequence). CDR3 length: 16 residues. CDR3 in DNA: TGTGCCAGCAGTTTGGGAGGGACAGCTAGCAATCAGCCCCAGCATTTT. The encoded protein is CASSLGGTASNQPQHF.